One sample yielded the 22 T cell receptor beta chains listed below, sequenced in a study of T cell changes during pregnancy in multiple sclerosis. Here immunoSEQ multiplex PCR was the method, and the copy in TCRdb shows in-frame clones only, minus some. The data show 35,000 or so clones, 85% to 95% seen once. Material: CD4+ T cells from peripheral blood mononuclear cells, obtained in the first trimester of pregnancy. All receptors come from a female donor with multiple sclerosis, enrolled in a pregnancy study.

The chain is built from TRBV5-1 and TRBJ2-7; D may be TRBD2 (6 bases). This CDR3 spans 14 amino acids. Trimming took off 2 bases at V and 7 bases at J, with 16 bases between the two ends. The germline V gene encodes CDR1 SGHRS and CDR2 YFSETQ. CDR3 amino acids: CASSLGGGMGEQYF. CDR3 in DNA: TGCGCCAGCAGCTTAGGCGGCGGGATGGGTGAGCAGTACTTC.

V usage is TRBV4-1 and J usage is TRBJ1-3, with D unclear. The CDR3 extends over 15 amino acids. Looked up from germline, CDR1 is MGHRA and CDR2 is YSYEKL. V gave up 3 bases and J gave up 0 bases, with 9 bases separating them. CDR3 amino acids: CASSQVISSGNTIYF. The CDR3 DNA follows: TGCGCCAGCAGCCAGGTTATCAGCTCTGGAAACACCATATATTTT.

This chain links TRBV4-1 with TRBJ1-6; a possible D gene is TRBD1 (5 bases). V was shortened by 0 bases and J by 7 bases, with 16 bases between the two germline ends. The CDR3 is 17 residues long. Germline V gene sequence: CDR1 MGHRA, CDR2 YSYEKL. Here the CDR3 reads CASSQEALSQGNSPLHF. For the CDR3, the DNA is TGCGCCAGCAGCCAAGAGGCCCTGAGTCAGGGAAATTCACCCCTCCACTTT.

The count of this clone is one. The chain combines TRBV15 with TRBJ2-6, with TRBD1 matching 7 bases. The CDR3 has 15 amino acids. V trimming: 3 bases; J trimming: 2 bases; junction bases outside the gene matches: 1. The germline gives CDR1 LNHNV, CDR2 YYDKDF (reference sequence). CDR3 in amino acids: CATSSGTAGANVLTF. The CDR3 nucleotides read TGTGCCACCAGCAGTGGGACAGCTGGGGCCAACGTCCTGACTTTC.

V is TRBV11-3 and J is TRBJ2-1, with D perhaps matching TRBD2 (5 bases). Germline CDR1 is SGHNT and CDR2 is YENEEA. The CDR3 spans 13 residues. The V gene lost 5 bases and the J gene lost 6 bases, with 11 bases spanning the gap. This CDR3 reads CASSPTRGNEQFF. The CDR3 DNA reads TGTGCCAGCAGCCCCACTCGGGGCAATGAGCAGTTCTTC.

This chain joins TRBV5-1 and TRBJ2-1; 7 positions agree with TRBD1. This CDR3 region has 16 residues. Trimming took 4 bases from V and 8 from J; bases not matched to a gene: 15. From germline, CDR1 is SGHRS and CDR2 YFSETQ. DNA of the CDR3: TGCGCCAGCAGCCCGTTAAGGGGGCAACGCGCCCATGAGCAGTTCTTC. Protein: CASSPLRGQRAHEQFF.

The chain uses TRBV5-5 and TRBJ2-1; 9 bases fit TRBD2. The V gene's germline CDR1 is SGHKS and CDR2 YYEKEE (reference sequence). The J segment lost 14 bases and the V segment lost 0 bases, leaving 12 bases of the junction unmatched. This CDR3 spans 15 amino acids. The CDR3 region is CASSLGISGRMEKFF. CDR3 coding DNA: TGTGCCAGCAGCTTGGGGATTAGCGGGAGAATGGAAAAGTTCTTC.

CDR3: CASRPYGQAYEQYF. CDR3 DNA: TGTGCCAGCAGGCCCTATGGACAGGCCTACGAGCAGTACTTC. J is TRBJ2-7 and V is TRBV6-5; 7 bases fit TRBD1. This CDR3 is 14 amino acids long. Germline V gives CDR1 MNHEY, CDR2 SVGAGI. V was pared by 6 bases and J by 2 bases, with 7 bases of the junction left unmatched.

The V call is TRBV19, the J call TRBJ2-1; a possible D gene is TRBD2 (8 bases). Trimming removed 1 base at V and 9 bases at J, with 13 bases between. The germline V gene has CDR1 LNHDA and CDR2 SQIVND (reference sequence). The CDR3 spans 14 residues. For the CDR3, the DNA is TGTGCCAGTAGTATAGCGGGAGGGGGCGGTGAGCAGTTCTTC. This gives the protein CASSIAGGGGEQFF.

The gene calls are TRBV7-2 and TRBJ1-2; D remains unclear. V dropped 3 bases and J dropped 4 bases, with 15 bases sitting between them. Looked up from germline, CDR1 is SGHTA and CDR2 is FQGNSA. This CDR3 has 15 residues. For the CDR3, the DNA is TGTGCCAGCAGCTTCCCCGGGGAGCCCTTCTATGGCTACACCTTC. Residues: CASSFPGEPFYGYTF. Combining the CDR3 with reference TRBV7-2 and TRBJ1-2 gives the whole variable domain GAGVSQSPSNKVTEKGKDVELRCDPISGHTALYWYRQSLGQGLEFLIYFQGNSAPDKSGLPSDRFSAERTGGSVSTLTIQRTQQEDSAVYLCASSFPGEPFYGYTFGSGTRLTVV.

The chain is built from TRBV18 and TRBJ2-5, with D maybe TRBD2 (7 bases). Germline V gives CDR1 KGHSH, CDR2 LQKENI. The CDR3 contains 16 residues. Trimming pared 0 bases from V and 3 bases from J, leaving 14 bases between. The chain's CDR3 is CASSPPRRGRKETQYF. In nucleotides, the CDR3 is TGTGCCAGCTCACCACCCCGGCGGGGGCGCAAAGAGACCCAGTACTTC.

This sequence joins TRBV5-1 and TRBJ1-1, with D possibly matching TRBD1 (5 bases). Per the germline V gene, CDR1 is SGHRS and CDR2 is YFSETQ. The CDR3 has 14 amino acids. Trimming took 1 base from V and 3 from J, leaving 10 bases between them. CDR3 DNA: TGCGCCAGCAGCTTGAATGGAGGGGACACTGAAGCTTTCTTT. Translated: CASSLNGGDTEAFF.

The CDR3 reads CASSMSSRSYEQYF. For the CDR3, the DNA is TGTGCCAGTAGTATGTCCTCGCGCTCCTACGAGCAGTACTTC. This chain uses TRBV19 with TRBJ2-7; D unclear. The CDR3 length is 14 residues. Germline CDR1 and CDR2: LNHDA and SQIVND (reference sequence). The germline V and J ends were trimmed by 3 bases and 0 bases, with 9 bases remaining between them.

The chain links TRBV14 to TRBJ2-1; 8 bases fit TRBD2. V dropped 0 bases and J dropped 6; count of bases not matched to a gene: 7. This CDR3 has 16 amino acids. Germline V gives CDR1 SGHDN, CDR2 FVKESK. CDR3 DNA sequence: TGTGCCAGCAGCCAAGATCTGGGACTAGTGGTCAATGAGCAGTTCTTC. It specifies CASSQDLGLVVNEQFF. The variable domain in full, with the rest retrieved from reference TRBV14 and TRBJ2-1, is EAGVTQFPSHSVIEKGQTVTLRCDPISGHDNLYWYRRVMGKEIKFLLHFVKESKQDESGMPNNRFLAERTGGTYSTLKVQPAELEDSGVYFCASSQDLGLVVNEQFFGPGTRLTVL.

J is TRBJ1-5 and V is TRBV11-2, with a weak D call TRBD1 (6 bases). V shed 5 bases and J shed 10 bases, with 21 bases lying between them. This CDR3 is 15 amino acids long. The germline V gene has CDR1 SGHAT and CDR2 FQNNGV. CDR3 amino acids: CASSPTAAMDSPQHF. The CDR3 coding sequence is TGTGCCAGCAGCCCTACCGCAGCAATGGACAGCCCCCAGCATTTT.

CDR3 residues: CASTRTGRQPQHF. In DNA, the CDR3 is TGTGCCAGCACCCGGACAGGGAGACAGCCCCAGCATTTT. V gene TRBV2 combines with J gene TRBJ1-5, with 8 bases aligning to TRBD1. The CDR3 runs to 13 residues. V gave up 7 bases and J gave up 7 bases; unmatched junction bases: 6. Germline CDR1 reads SNHLY; CDR2 reads FYNNEI.

The chain links TRBV28 to TRBJ2-1; TRBD2 matches 7 bases. The CDR3 has 15 residues. After removal of 3 bases from V and 1 base from J, the junction contained 3 bases not matched to a gene. CDR1 is MDHEN and CDR2 is SYDVKM in the germline V gene. The CDR3 spells CASSFGLGSYNEQFF. CDR3 DNA: TGTGCCAGCAGTTTCGGACTAGGATCCTACAATGAGCAGTTCTTC.

This chain joins TRBV6-6 and TRBJ1-2; D unclear. Germline V gene data show CDR1 as MNHNY and CDR2 as SVGAGI (reference sequence). The CDR3 sequence is 13 residues long. Trimming took 0 bases from V and 7 from J, leaving 9 bases between them. DNA of the CDR3: TGTGCCAGCAGTTACTCCCGGGAGGGTGGCTACACCTTC. This gives the protein CASSYSREGGYTF.

CDR3 bases: TGTGCCAGCAGTGCCAGACAGAACACTGAAGCTTTCTTT. Encoded protein: CASSARQNTEAFF. The rearrangement links TRBV2 to TRBJ1-1, with D uncertain. The germline V gene encodes CDR1 SNHLY and CDR2 FYNNEI. The CDR3 covers 13 residues. V lost 4 bases and J lost 1, with 7 bases in between.

The chain uses TRBV28 and TRBJ1-1; 8 positions match TRBD1. V gave up 7 bases and J gave up 4 bases; unmatched junction bases: 5. The germline V gene encodes CDR1 MDHEN and CDR2 SYDVKM. The CDR3 loop spans 13 amino acids. The CDR3 loop is CASIVTGGTEAFF. The CDR3 nucleotides are TGTGCCAGCATTGTCACAGGGGGCACTGAAGCTTTCTTT.

The chain has TRBV5-1 and TRBJ2-3; the match to TRBD2 covers 9 bases. Germline values: CDR1 SGHRS, CDR2 YFSETQ. V trimming: 3 bases; J trimming: 3 bases; junction bases outside the gene matches: 8. The CDR3 has 16 amino acids. For the CDR3, the DNA is TGCGCCAGCAGCTCGCGGGGGGGCCTAGGTACAGATACGCAGTATTTT. This translates into CASSSRGGLGTDTQYF. Looking up the rest from reference TRBV5-1 and TRBJ2-3 gives the full variable domain: KAGVTQTPRYLIKTRGQQVTLSCSPISGHRSVSWYQQTPGQGLQFLFEYFSETQRNKGNFPGRFSGRQFSNSRSEMNVSTLELGDSALYLCASSSRGGLGTDTQYFGPGTRLTVL.

The chain recombines TRBV4-3 with TRBJ2-7; TRBD2 matches at 11 bases. This CDR3 is built from 15 residues. Trimming cost V 1 base and J 3 bases; bases outside gene matches: 2. Germline V gives CDR1 LGHNA, CDR2 YSLEER. This CDR3 reads CASSQATSGVYEQYF. CDR3 coding DNA: TGCGCCAGCAGCCAAGCGACTAGCGGGGTCTACGAGCAGTACTTC.